This is a list of T cell receptor beta chains from one sample in a study of CD8+ T cells in alopecia areata. TCRdb keeps only in-frame clones here, not all; method: immunoSEQ multiplex PCR. The sample has about 190,000 clones, around three fifths seen once; the top ten hold roughly 15%. Here the sequenced sample was CD4+ T cells sorted from blood, taken at week 0. These receptors were obtained from a human donor with alopecia areata. Each CDR3 is given with its conserved first and last residue. Clone sizes are given selectively: once, few, many, or a class where the clone is expanded.

cdr3_length v_call clone_size cdr3_aa
13 TRBV6-5 . CASIDRGRTEAFF
11 TRBV10-3 . CAISTGGPLHF
13 TRBV7-2 few CASSPDRAGGYTF
15 TRBV4-2 . CASSQVLGAIETQYF
17 TRBV11-3 . CASSLAERANSYNEQFF
12 TRBV6-5 . CASSSLSGELFF
12 TRBV18 . CASSESSTEAFF
16 TRBV5-1 . CASSLGPPDGGDTQYF
15 TRBV7-9 few CASSQQGAGNEKLFF
16 TRBV5-1 . CASMAGPSGSSYEQYF
15 TRBV11-2 . CASSFPGLNTGELFF
12 TRBV7-8 . CASSAHNSPLHF
14 TRBV5-4 . CASSYRDRNTEAFF
12 TRBV10-3 few CAITSGVDTQYF
14 TRBV6-6 few CASSATVSGNTIYF
12 TRBV29-1 few CSVEGFDYEQYF
12 TRBV6-4 . CASSAPGGQAFF
13 TRBV29-1 . CSVQSGSNQPQHF
14 TRBV25-1 . CASSEGTGIYEQYF
15 TRBV18 . CASSPPAGGYNEQFF
14 TRBV5-1 . CASSSQGLGQPQHF
13 TRBV27 . CASTEGSYSPLHF
14 TRBV29-1 few CSSASSSGGETQYF
13 TRBV5-1 . CASSQDRVDGYTF
16 TRBV14 . CASSQEGAVQDNEQFF
14 TRBV9 . CASSRGRVNTEAFF
15 TRBV11-2 . CASSRTGQASYEQYF
17 TRBV7-8 few CASSSRTSGGRLDTQYF
13 TRBV29-1 few CSVYGWTQETQYF
14 TRBV6-1 . CASTAASGGYEQYF
16 TRBV4-1 . CASSRPLAGSTDTQYF
14 TRBV29-1 . CSGHVRPGNNEQFF
13 TRBV7-3 . CASSQGLGETQYF
10 TRBV29-1 . CSVRRDREYF
17 TRBV12-5 . CASGLFFSGGALETQYF
12 TRBV11-3 . CASSLGRETQYF
17 TRBV4-2 once CASSQESGGASTDTQYF
13 TRBV2 . CASSDGYDYGYTF
13 TRBV29-1 few CSVDVNRGWGAFF
17 TRBV2 once CASKELAGVAPSYEQYF
15 TRBV6-5 . CASSPGQALNTEAFF
15 TRBV6-5 . CASSYSFSGVEKLFF
14 TRBV29-1 . CSVDLYRDGETQYF
15 TRBV25-1 many CASSEPRGQGETQYF
14 TRBV29-1 . CSVPPGTGNYGYTF
17 TRBV9 . CASSVALAEGQANGYTF
13 TRBV27 . CASRDRGNSPLHF
11 TRBV30 few CGSTTAGGYTF
14 TRBV11-2 . CASSLSGPGVEQYF
14 TRBV4-1 many CASSQEGYTGELFF
16 TRBV7-2 many CASSLASGGGADTQYF
14 TRBV25-1 . CASSEYGVMAEAFF
11 TRBV6-5 few CASSYGEGYTF
15 TRBV30 . CAWRPPTFTYYEQYF
11 TRBV29-1 few CSVGTGETQYF
14 TRBV19 . CASTPGLGDDTQYF
15 TRBV27 once CASSLRTGPTGGYTF
11 TRBV7-2 . CASSLSGELFF
12 TRBV7-3 . CASSFSSYEQYF
14 TRBV28 . CASSLKSQVDEQFF